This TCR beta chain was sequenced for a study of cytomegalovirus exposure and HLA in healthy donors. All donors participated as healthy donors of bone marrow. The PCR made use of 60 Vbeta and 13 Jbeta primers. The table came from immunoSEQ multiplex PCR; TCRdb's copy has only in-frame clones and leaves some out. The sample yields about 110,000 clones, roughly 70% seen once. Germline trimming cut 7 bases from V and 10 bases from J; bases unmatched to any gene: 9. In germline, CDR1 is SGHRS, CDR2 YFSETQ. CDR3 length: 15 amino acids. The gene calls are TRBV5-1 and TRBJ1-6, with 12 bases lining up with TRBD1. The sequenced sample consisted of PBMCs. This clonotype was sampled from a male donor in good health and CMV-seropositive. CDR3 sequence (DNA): TGCGCCAGCGCTTTGGGACAGGGGGCAAAGTCACCCCTCCACTTT. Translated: CASALGQGAKSPLHF.